These 5 T cell receptor beta chains were all obtained from the same sample, sequenced in a study of shared clonotypes between healthy human individuals (dated by TCRdb to 2020 to 2022). Libraries were built with the immunoSEQ multiplex PCR assay. The clones in this table, taken by TCRdb from immuneACCESS, are in-frame only. Not every clone is retained; where verified, under half of the shortfall comes from an unresolved V gene, and the cause of the rest is unknown. The sample includes hundreds of thousands of clones, with less than 98% observed a single time. The ten largest make up roughly 0.055% of the sample. Material: naive CD4+ T cells sorted from blood. The cell subset or site label for this specimen denotes: CD45RA+ positively selected. The receptors come from a young woman in good health.

The chain recombines TRBV28 with TRBJ1-1, with a weak D call TRBD1 (5 bases). V was clipped by 6 bases and J by 2 bases, with 10 bases between them. The CDR3 extends over 13 amino acids. CDR1 and CDR2 (germline): MDHEN, SYDVKM. The CDR3 spells CASSPGGNTEAFF. The CDR3 bases are TGTGCCAGCAGCCCCGGGGGTAACACTGAAGCTTTCTTT.

The CDR3 loop reads CASSEGPRGLFF. The CDR3 nucleotides read TGTGCCAGCAGTGAAGGACCGAGGGGACTGTTTTTT. The V call is TRBV2, the J call TRBJ1-4; the D gene is possibly TRBD1 (5 bases). CDR1 and CDR2 (germline): SNHLY, FYNNEI. V shed 1 base and J shed 13 bases, with 10 bases lying between them. The CDR3 consists of 12 residues.

J is TRBJ2-3 and V is TRBV19; D is possibly TRBD1 (7 bases). Trimming pared 0 bases from V and 6 bases from J, leaving 19 bases between. This CDR3 spans 17 amino acids. Looked up from germline, CDR1 is LNHDA and CDR2 is SQIVND (reference sequence). This chain's CDR3 is CASSIDATGDGGDTQYF. The CDR3 DNA reads TGTGCCAGTAGTATAGACGCTACAGGGGACGGAGGGGATACGCAGTATTTT.

The rearrangement joins TRBV6-5 to TRBJ2-7; TRBD2 matches at 9 bases. The CDR3 consists of 16 residues. The germline CDR1 and CDR2 sequences are MNHEY and SVGAGI. J was trimmed by 1 base and V by 2 bases; bases with no gene match: 6. The CDR3 loop is CASSYDLSGSSYEQYF. The CDR3 nucleotides are TGTGCCAGCAGTTACGACCTTAGCGGGAGTTCCTACGAGCAGTACTTC.

In this sample, this clone turned up once. The chain employs TRBV30 and TRBJ2-1, with 9 bases that match TRBD2. V dropped 3 bases and J dropped 2; count of bases not matched to a gene: 5. This CDR3 has 15 amino acids. CDR1 and CDR2 from the germline V gene are GTSNPN and SVGIG (reference sequence). This CDR3 reads CAWRKAGGPYNEQFF. The CDR3 nucleotides read TGTGCCTGGAGGAAAGCGGGAGGACCCTACAATGAGCAGTTCTTC.